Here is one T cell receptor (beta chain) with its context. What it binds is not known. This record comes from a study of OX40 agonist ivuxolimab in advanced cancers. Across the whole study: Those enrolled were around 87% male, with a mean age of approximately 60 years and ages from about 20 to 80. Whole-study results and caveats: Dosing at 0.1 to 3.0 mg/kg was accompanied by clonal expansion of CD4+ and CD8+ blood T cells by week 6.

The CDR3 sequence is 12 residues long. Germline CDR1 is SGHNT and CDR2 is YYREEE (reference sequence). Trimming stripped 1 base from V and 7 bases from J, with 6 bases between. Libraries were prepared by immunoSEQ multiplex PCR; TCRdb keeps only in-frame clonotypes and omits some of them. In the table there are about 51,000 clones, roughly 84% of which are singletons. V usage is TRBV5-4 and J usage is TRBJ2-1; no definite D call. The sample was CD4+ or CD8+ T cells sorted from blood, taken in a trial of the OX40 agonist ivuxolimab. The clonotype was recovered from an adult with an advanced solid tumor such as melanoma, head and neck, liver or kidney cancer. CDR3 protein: CASSLKGNEQFF. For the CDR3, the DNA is TGTGCCAGCAGCTTGAAGGGAAATGAGCAGTTCTTC. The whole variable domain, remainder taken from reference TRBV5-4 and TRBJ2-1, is ETGVTQSPTHLIKTRGQQVTLRCSSQSGHNTVSWYQQALGQGPQFIFQYYREEENGRGNFPPRFSGLQFPNYSSELNVNALELDDSALYLCASSLKGNEQFFGPGTRLTVL.